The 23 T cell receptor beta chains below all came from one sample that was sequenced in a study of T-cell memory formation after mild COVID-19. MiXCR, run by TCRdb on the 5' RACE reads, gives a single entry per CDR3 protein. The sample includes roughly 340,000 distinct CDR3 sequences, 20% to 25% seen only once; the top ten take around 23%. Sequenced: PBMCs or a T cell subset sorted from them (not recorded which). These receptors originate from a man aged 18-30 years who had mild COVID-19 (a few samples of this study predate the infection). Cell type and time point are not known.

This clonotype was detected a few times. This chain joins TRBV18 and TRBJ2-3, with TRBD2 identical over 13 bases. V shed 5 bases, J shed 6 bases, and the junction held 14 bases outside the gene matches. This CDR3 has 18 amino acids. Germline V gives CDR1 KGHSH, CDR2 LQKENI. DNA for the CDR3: TGTGCCAGCTCAAACGGACTAGCGGGGGCCCAGGGTTCGGATACGCAGTATTTT. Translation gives CASSNGLAGAQGSDTQYF.

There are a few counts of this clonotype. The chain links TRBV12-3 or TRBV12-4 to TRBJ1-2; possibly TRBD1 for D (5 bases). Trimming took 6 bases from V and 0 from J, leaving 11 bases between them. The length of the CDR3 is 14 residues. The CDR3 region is CASSPGRTNYGYTF. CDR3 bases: TGTGCCAGCAGCCCGGGACGGACTAACTATGGCTACACCTTC.

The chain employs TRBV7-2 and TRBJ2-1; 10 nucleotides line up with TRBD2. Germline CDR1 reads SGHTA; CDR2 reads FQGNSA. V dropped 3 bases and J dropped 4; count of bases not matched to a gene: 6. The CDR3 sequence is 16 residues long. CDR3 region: CASSFLSGGGYNEQFF. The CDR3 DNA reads TGTGCCAGCAGCTTTTTAAGCGGGGGGGGTTACAATGAGCAGTTCTTC. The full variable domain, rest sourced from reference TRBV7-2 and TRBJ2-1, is GAGVSQSPSNKVTEKGKDVELRCDPISGHTALYWYRQSLGQGLEFLIYFQGNSAPDKSGLPSDRFSAERTGGSVSTLTIQRTQQEDSAVYLCASSFLSGGGYNEQFFGPGTRLTVL.

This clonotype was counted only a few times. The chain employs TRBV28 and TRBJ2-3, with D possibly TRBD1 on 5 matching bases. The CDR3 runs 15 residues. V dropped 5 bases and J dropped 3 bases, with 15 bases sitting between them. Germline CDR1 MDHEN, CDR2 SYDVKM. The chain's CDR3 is CASSPTGRVTDTQYF. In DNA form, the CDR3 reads TGTGCCAGCAGTCCTACCGGCAGGGTAACAGATACGCAGTATTTT.

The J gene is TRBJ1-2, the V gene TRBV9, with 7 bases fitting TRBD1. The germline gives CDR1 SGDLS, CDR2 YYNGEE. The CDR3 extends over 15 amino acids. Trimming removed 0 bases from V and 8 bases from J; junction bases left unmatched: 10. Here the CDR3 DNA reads TGTGCCAGCAGCGTAGAAGGAGGGGGCATCGTCGGCTACACCTTC. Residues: CASSVEGGGIVGYTF.

The CDR3 region is CASSQIGAQGPRGYTF. CDR3 DNA sequence: TGCGCCAGCAGCCAAATAGGTGCACAGGGCCCTCGTGGCTACACCTTC. The chain is built from TRBV4-1 and TRBJ1-2; D perhaps matches TRBD1 (6 bases). The germline V and J ends were trimmed by 2 bases and 7 bases, with 20 bases remaining between them. CDR1 and CDR2 (germline): MGHRA, YSYEKL. The length of the CDR3 is 16 residues.

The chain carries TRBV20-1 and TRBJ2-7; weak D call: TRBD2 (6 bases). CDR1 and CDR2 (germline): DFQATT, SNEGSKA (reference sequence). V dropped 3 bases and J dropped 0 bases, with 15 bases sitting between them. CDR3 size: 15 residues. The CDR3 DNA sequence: TGCAGTGCTAGTGGGCTAGCGAGGAACTCCTACGAGCAGTACTTC. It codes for CSASGLARNSYEQYF.

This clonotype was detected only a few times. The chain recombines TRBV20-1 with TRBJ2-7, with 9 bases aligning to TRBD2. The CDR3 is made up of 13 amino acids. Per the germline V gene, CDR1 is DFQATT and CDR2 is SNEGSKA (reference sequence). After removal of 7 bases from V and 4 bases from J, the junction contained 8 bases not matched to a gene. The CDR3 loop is CSVRLADTYEQYF. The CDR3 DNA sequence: TGCAGTGTCCGACTAGCGGATACTTACGAGCAGTACTTC.

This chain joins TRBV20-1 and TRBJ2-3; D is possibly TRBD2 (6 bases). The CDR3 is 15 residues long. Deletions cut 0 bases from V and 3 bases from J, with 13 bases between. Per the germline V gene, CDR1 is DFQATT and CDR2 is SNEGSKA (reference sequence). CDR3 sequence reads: CSARDPGGITDTQYF. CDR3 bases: TGCAGTGCTAGAGATCCCGGGGGTATTACAGATACGCAGTATTTT.

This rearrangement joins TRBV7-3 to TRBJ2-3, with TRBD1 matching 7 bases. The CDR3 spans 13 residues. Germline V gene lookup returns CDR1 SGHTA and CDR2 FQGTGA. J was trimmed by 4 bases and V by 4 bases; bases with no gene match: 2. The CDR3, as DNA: TGTGCCAGCAGCTATGACAGGGCAGATACGCAGTATTTT. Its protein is CASSYDRADTQYF.

The CDR3 is CASSHWTEYQETQYF. Here the CDR3 DNA reads TGCGCCAGCAGCCACTGGACAGAATACCAAGAGACCCAGTACTTC. The genes are TRBV5-1 and TRBJ2-5; TRBD1 is a possible D gene (6 bases). This CDR3 has 15 amino acids. Germline-derived CDR1 and CDR2 are SGHRS and YFSETQ. Deletions cut 4 bases from V and 0 bases from J, with 13 bases between.

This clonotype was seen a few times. CDR3 amino acids: CASSPPGQGTGELFF. For the CDR3, the DNA is TGTGCCAGCTCACCACCCGGACAGGGCACCGGGGAGCTGTTTTTT. The rearrangement joins TRBV18 to TRBJ2-2; 8 nucleotides agree with TRBD1. The trim removed 0 bases at V and 4 bases at J, leaving 1 base unmatched. The CDR3 contains 15 residues. The germline gives CDR1 KGHSH, CDR2 LQKENI.

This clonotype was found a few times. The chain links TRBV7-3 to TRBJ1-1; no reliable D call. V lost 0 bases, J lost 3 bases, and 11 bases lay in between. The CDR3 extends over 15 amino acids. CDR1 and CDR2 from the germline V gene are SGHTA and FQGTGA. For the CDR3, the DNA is TGTGCCAGCAGCTTAACTCAGACTGGGGACACTGAAGCTTTCTTT. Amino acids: CASSLTQTGDTEAFF.

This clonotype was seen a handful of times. The CDR3 nucleotides read TGTGCCAGCAGAAGCAGGACTAGCGGGGGGGCCGTTGGTCCCACATGGTACAATGAGCAGTTCTTC. Protein product: CASRSRTSGGAVGPTWYNEQFF. The rearrangement uses TRBV12-3 or TRBV12-4 and TRBJ2-1, with TRBD2 matching over 15 bases. This CDR3 spans 22 amino acids. The junction had 22 bases not matched to a gene; V was cut back by 6 bases and J by 4 bases.

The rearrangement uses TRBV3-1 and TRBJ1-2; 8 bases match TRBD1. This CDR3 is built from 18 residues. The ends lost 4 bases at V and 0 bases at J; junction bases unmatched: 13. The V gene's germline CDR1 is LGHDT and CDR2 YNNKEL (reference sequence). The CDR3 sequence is CASSLSRAQGATNYGYTF. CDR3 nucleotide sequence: TGTGCCAGCAGCCTCTCAAGGGCCCAGGGGGCAACTAACTATGGCTACACCTTC.

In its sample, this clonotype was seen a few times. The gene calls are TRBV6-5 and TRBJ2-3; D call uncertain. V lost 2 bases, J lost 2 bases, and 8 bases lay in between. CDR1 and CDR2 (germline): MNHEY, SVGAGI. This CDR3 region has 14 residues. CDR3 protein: CASSYKGITDTQYF. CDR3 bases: TGTGCCAGCAGTTACAAGGGTATCACAGATACGCAGTATTTT.

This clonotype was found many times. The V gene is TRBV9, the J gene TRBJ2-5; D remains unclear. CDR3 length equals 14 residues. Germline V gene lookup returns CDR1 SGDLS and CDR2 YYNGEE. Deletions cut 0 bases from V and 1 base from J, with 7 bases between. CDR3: CASSVDGSQETQYF. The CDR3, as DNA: TGTGCCAGCAGCGTAGACGGATCCCAAGAGACCCAGTACTTC.

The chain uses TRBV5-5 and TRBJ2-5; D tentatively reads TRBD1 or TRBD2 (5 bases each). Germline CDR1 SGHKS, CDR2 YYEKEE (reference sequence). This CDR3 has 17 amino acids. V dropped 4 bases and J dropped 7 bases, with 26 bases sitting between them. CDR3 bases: TGTGCCAGCAGCACAGCGGCGCCAGGGACCCCGGAAGGGACCCAGTACTTC. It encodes CASSTAAPGTPEGTQYF.

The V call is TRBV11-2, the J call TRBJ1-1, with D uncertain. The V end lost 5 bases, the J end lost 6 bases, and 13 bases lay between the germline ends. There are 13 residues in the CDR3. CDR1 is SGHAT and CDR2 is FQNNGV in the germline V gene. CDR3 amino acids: CASSPRMLAEAFF. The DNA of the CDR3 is TGTGCCAGCAGCCCCCGGATGCTCGCTGAAGCTTTCTTT.

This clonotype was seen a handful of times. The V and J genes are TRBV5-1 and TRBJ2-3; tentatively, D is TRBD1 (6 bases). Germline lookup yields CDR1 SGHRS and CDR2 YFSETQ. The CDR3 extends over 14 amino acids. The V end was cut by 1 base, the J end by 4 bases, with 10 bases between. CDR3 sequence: CASSLFPGADTQYF. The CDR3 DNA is TGCGCCAGCAGCTTGTTCCCAGGGGCAGATACGCAGTATTTT.

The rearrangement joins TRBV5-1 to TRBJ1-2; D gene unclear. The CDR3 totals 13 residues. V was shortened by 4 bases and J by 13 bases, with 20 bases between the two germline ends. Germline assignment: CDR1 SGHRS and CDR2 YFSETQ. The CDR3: CASSERTPVDGTF. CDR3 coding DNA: TGCGCCAGCAGCGAAAGGACCCCTGTAGACGGCACCTTC.

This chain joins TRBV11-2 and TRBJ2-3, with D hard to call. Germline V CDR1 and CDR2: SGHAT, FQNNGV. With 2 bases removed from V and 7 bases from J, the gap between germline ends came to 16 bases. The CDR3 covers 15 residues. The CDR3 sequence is CASSLQRAPSHTQYF. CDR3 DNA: TGTGCCAGCAGCTTACAAAGGGCACCTAGTCATACGCAGTATTTT.

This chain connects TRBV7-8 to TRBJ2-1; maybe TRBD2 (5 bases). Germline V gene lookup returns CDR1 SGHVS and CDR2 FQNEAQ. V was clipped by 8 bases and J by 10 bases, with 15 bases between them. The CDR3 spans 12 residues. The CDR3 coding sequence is TGTGCCAGCTGCCCCCCGGGGATAGAGCAGTTCTTC. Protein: CASCPPGIEQFF.